The sequence of this TCR beta chain was determined in a study of Ad26.COV2.S vaccination and SARS-CoV-2 variants. On the study more broadly: Dosing was one shot or two shots 56 days apart.

This CDR3 has 13 residues. V lost 2 bases, J lost 8 bases, and 9 bases lay in between. Germline values: CDR1 KGHSH, CDR2 LQKENI. Sample treatment: some 20 received Ad26.COV2.S at low or high dose, single or two shots; roughly five received placebo; per-sample allocation not given. Day 63 after the first injection of vaccine or placebo was the sampling time. Here immunoSEQ multiplex PCR was the method, and the copy in TCRdb shows in-frame clones only, minus some. Of a few hundred thousand clones in the sample, 85% to 90% were seen once. This clonotype was obtained from a person aged 18-60 years who received the Ad26.COV2.S COVID-19 vaccine or a placebo. The rearrangement uses TRBV18 and TRBJ1-4; a weak D match, TRBD1 (5 bases). The specimen comprised peripheral blood, sampled in a trial of Ad26.COV2.S vaccine versus placebo. The chain's CDR3 is CASSPAGGEKLFF. The CDR3 DNA reads TGTGCCAGCTCACCAGCTGGGGGGGAAAAACTGTTTTTT. The complete variable domain, with remaining parts taken from reference TRBV18 and TRBJ1-4, reads NAGVMQNPRHLVRRRGQEARLRCSPMKGHSHVYWYRQLPEEGLKFMVYLQKENIIDESGMPKERFSAEFPKEGPSILRIQQVVRGDSAAYFCASSPAGGEKLFFGSGTQLSVL.